This is a list of T cell receptor beta chains from one sample in a study of T cell responses to AZD1222 COVID-19 vaccine. Sequencing used immunoSEQ multiplex PCR; TCRdb keeps in-frame clones, though not all of them. The sample contains more than 150,000 clones, around nine tenths of which appear only once. Material: peripheral blood, obtained 28 days after the second AZD1222 dose. These receptors were collected from an adult who received the AZD1222 COVID-19 vaccine. The CDR3 runs from the conserved cysteine through the conserved F or W. A D gene is named only where the DNA matches it firmly. A row's size may be missing; if present it is once, few, many or a size class.

TRBV19,TRBJ2-7,-,-,CASGASYEQYF,TGTGCCAGCGGGGCGTCTTACGAGCAGTACTTC
TRBV3-1/TRBV3-2,TRBJ2-7,once,-,CASSQGTPYEQYF,TGTGCCAGCAGCCAAGGAACTCCCTACGAGCAGTACTTC
TRBV6-5,TRBJ1-2,-,-,CASSYSPPSGGGYTF,TGTGCCAGCAGTTACTCCCCCCCCAGCGGGGGGGGCTACACCTTC
TRBV5-4,TRBJ2-3,-,TRBD2,CASSLSGLAQTTDTQYF,TGTGCCAGCAGCTTAAGCGGACTAGCACAAACCACAGATACGCAGTATTTT
TRBV19,TRBJ1-5,once,-,CASSRDISNQPQHF,TGTGCCAGTAGTCGGGACATTAGCAATCAGCCCCAGCATTTT
TRBV27,TRBJ1-6,-,-,CASSFRSASSYSPLHF,TGTGCCAGCAGTTTTAGGTCGGCCTCTTCTTATTCACCCCTCCACTTT
TRBV30,TRBJ1-2,-,-,CAWSVPMGNYGYTF,TGTGCCTGGAGTGTACCCATGGGAAACTATGGCTACACCTTC
TRBV2,TRBJ2-7,-,-,CASRPDRTHEQYF,TGTGCCAGTCGTCCCGACAGGACCCACGAGCAGTACTTC
TRBV9,TRBJ2-2,-,TRBD2,CASSVDLAGGGGELFF,TGTGCCAGCAGCGTTGATCTAGCGGGAGGAGGCGGGGAGCTGTTTTTT
TRBV7-9,TRBJ2-2,-,-,CASSLDSVPAGELFF,TGTGCCAGCAGCCTAGACAGTGTCCCAGCCGGGGAGCTGTTTTTT
TRBV5-4,TRBJ1-1,-,-,CASSQSGGRSTEAFF,TGTGCCAGCAGCCAATCGGGGGGGAGGAGCACTGAAGCTTTCTTT
TRBV5-1,TRBJ2-1,-,-,CASSLDQGGYNEQFF,TGCGCCAGCAGCTTGGACCAGGGGGGATACAATGAGCAGTTCTTC
TRBV20-1,TRBJ2-2,-,-,CSARVTGELFF,TGCAGTGCTAGAGTCACCGGGGAGCTGTTTTTT
TRBV19,TRBJ2-7,-,-,CASSIPTASYEQYF,TGTGCCAGTAGTATCCCGACAGCTTCCTACGAGCAGTACTTC
TRBV6-5,TRBJ2-3,once,-,CASSYAGGPQDTQYF,TGTGCCAGCAGTTATGCCGGGGGACCTCAAGATACGCAGTATTTT
TRBV5-8,TRBJ1-2,-,TRBD1,CASSLVVTGGGYGYTF,TGTGCCAGCAGCTTGGTGGTGACAGGGGGTGGCTATGGCTACACCTTC
TRBV21-1,TRBJ2-5,-,-,CASSKVERRMTSGDQETQYF,TGTGCCAGCAGCAAAGTCGAAAGGCGAATGACTAGCGGGGACCAAGAGACCCAGTACTTC
TRBV19,TRBJ1-5,-,-,CASNRVGRANQPQHF,TGTGCCAGTAATCGTGTCGGTCGAGCCAATCAGCCCCAGCATTTT
TRBV28,TRBJ2-4,-,TRBD2,CASSLRAGTKNIQYF,TGTGCCAGCAGTTTAAGAGCGGGAACCAAAAACATTCAGTACTTC
TRBV18,TRBJ2-7,-,TRBD1,CASSPPSGGALNEQYF,TGTGCCAGCTCACCACCGTCAGGGGGCGCGCTTAACGAGCAGTACTTC
TRBV18,TRBJ1-2,-,TRBD1,CASSPRGTGGEEATYGYTF,TGTGCCAGCTCACCACGCGGGACAGGGGGCGAGGAAGCGACCTATGGCTACACCTTC
TRBV6-1,TRBJ1-2,-,-,CASSEVGTGRRYGYTF,TGTGCCAGCAGTGAAGTGGGAACGGGGCGCCGGTATGGCTACACCTTC
TRBV5-4,TRBJ2-7,-,-,CASSFGFQSSYEQYF,TGTGCCAGCAGCTTCGGGTTTCAGAGCTCCTACGAGCAGTACTTC
TRBV27,TRBJ1-2,-,TRBD1,CASSLSGGNGYTF,TGTGCCAGCAGTTTATCAGGGGGCAATGGCTACACCTTC
TRBV5-1,TRBJ2-3,-,-,CASRVTGDSDTQYF,TGCGCCAGCAGGGTTACGGGAGATTCGGATACGCAGTATTTT
TRBV10-1,TRBJ2-5,-,-,CASSDWGQETQYF,TGCGCCAGCAGTGATTGGGGCCAAGAGACCCAGTACTTC
TRBV5-5,TRBJ1-6,-,TRBD1,CASSLVPTGKNSPLHF,TGTGCCAGCAGCCTCGTGCCGACAGGGAAGAATTCACCCCTCCACTTT
TRBV3-1/TRBV3-2,TRBJ1-2,-,-,CASSQTTGWGYTF,TGTGCCAGCAGCCAAACCACTGGGTGGGGCTACACCTTC
TRBV28,TRBJ1-4,-,-,CASSGTVYKLFF,TGTGCCAGCAGTGGGACGGTCTATAAACTGTTTTTT
TRBV6-5,TRBJ2-3,-,-,CASRLGGLNTDTQYF,TGTGCCAGCAGACTAGGGGGACTTAACACAGATACGCAGTATTTT
TRBV5-1,TRBJ1-1,-,TRBD1,CASSLTGDLNTEAFF,TGCGCCAGCAGCTTGACAGGGGACCTGAACACTGAAGCTTTCTTT
TRBV5-1,TRBJ2-7,-,TRBD1,CASSLEGQGPYEQYF,TGCGCCAGCAGCCTAGAGGGACAGGGACCCTACGAGCAGTACTTC
TRBV27,TRBJ2-7,-,-,CASSFSGAYEQYF,TGTGCCAGCAGTTTTTCCGGGGCCTACGAGCAGTACTTC
TRBV3-1/TRBV3-2,TRBJ2-7,-,-,CASSQSGYEQYF,TGTGCCAGCAGCCAGTCCGGGTACGAGCAGTACTTC
TRBV3-1/TRBV3-2,TRBJ2-1,once,-,CASSQATVQKQFF,TGTGCCAGCAGCCAAGCTACGGTACAAAAGCAGTTCTTC
TRBV7-8,TRBJ1-4,-,-,CASENMGTLNEKLFF,TGTGCCAGCGAAAACATGGGCACCTTGAATGAAAAACTGTTTTTT
TRBV12-3/TRBV12-4,TRBJ2-1,-,-,CASSFENNEQFF,TGTGCCAGCAGCTTCGAAAACAATGAGCAGTTCTTC
TRBV7-2,TRBJ1-5,-,-,CASSPINYQPQHF,TGTGCCAGCAGCCCGATAAATTATCAGCCCCAGCATTTT
TRBV7-3,TRBJ2-1,-,-,CASSLDRSSYNEQFF,TGTGCCAGCAGCCTGGACCGGAGCTCCTACAATGAGCAGTTCTTC
TRBV30,TRBJ1-1,-,-,CAWSVQRLQNTEAFF,TGTGCCTGGAGTGTACAAAGGCTTCAGAACACTGAAGCTTTCTTT
TRBV3-1/TRBV3-2,TRBJ2-1,-,TRBD2,CASSMTSGSNEQFF,TGTGCCAGCAGTATGACTAGCGGGAGTAATGAGCAGTTCTTC
TRBV6-6,TRBJ1-1,-,-,CASSPAGGRMNTEAFF,TGTGCCAGCAGTCCGGCCGGGGGCCGGATGAACACTGAAGCTTTCTTT
TRBV4-1,TRBJ1-2,-,-,CASSSLGLAPRRYGYTF,TGCGCCAGCAGCTCCCTGGGTTTGGCTCCGAGGCGCTATGGCTACACCTTC
TRBV24-1,TRBJ2-1,-,TRBD2,CATSDTGTSARNNEQFF,TGTGCCACCAGTGATACCGGGACTAGCGCCCGGAACAATGAGCAGTTCTTC
TRBV5-5,TRBJ2-7,-,TRBD1,CASSLDLIGTGRPYEQYF,TGTGCCAGCAGCTTGGACTTAATTGGGACAGGGAGACCCTACGAGCAGTACTTC
TRBV30,TRBJ1-5,few,TRBD1,CAGHSGTGDNQPQHF,TGTGCCGGACATTCAGGGACAGGGGACAATCAGCCCCAGCATTTT
TRBV5-4,TRBJ2-5,-,TRBD2,CASSSQLAGAQETQYF,TGTGCCAGCAGCTCACAACTAGCGGGGGCACAAGAGACCCAGTACTTC
TRBV5-6,TRBJ1-1,-,-,CASSSRDLRGTEAFF,TGTGCCAGCAGCTCCCGGGACCTTAGAGGCACTGAAGCTTTCTTT
TRBV10-3,TRBJ1-2,-,-,CAAETNYGYTF,TGTGCCGCCGAGACAAACTATGGCTACACCTTC
TRBV5-4,TRBJ2-7,-,TRBD1,CASSLRQGYEQYF,TGTGCCAGCAGCTTGCGACAGGGTTACGAGCAGTACTTC
TRBV6-2/TRBV6-3,TRBJ1-1,-,-,CASSPTDRQTFTEAFF,TGTGCCAGCAGCCCCACGGACAGACAGACGTTCACTGAAGCTTTCTTT
TRBV3-1/TRBV3-2,TRBJ1-5,few,-,CASSPARGNQPQHF,TGTGCCAGCAGCCCGGCCAGGGGCAATCAGCCCCAGCATTTT
TRBV27,TRBJ1-3,few,-,CASRRTGSGNTIYF,TGTGCCAGCAGAAGGACGGGCTCTGGAAACACCATATATTTT
TRBV7-2,TRBJ2-1,-,-,CASSLVRDILYNEQFF,TGTGCCAGCAGCTTAGTTCGGGACATACTCTACAATGAGCAGTTCTTC
TRBV5-5,TRBJ1-3,-,-,CASSLEDGNTIYF,TGTGCCAGCAGCTTGGAAGATGGAAACACCATATATTTT
TRBV5-1,TRBJ1-4,-,-,CASSFGQYNEKLFF,TGCGCCAGCAGCTTCGGGCAGTATAATGAAAAACTGTTTTTT
TRBV5-1,TRBJ2-7,-,-,CASSLGLRGSYEQYF,TGCGCCAGCAGCTTGGGTCTCAGGGGCTCCTACGAGCAGTACTTC